This entry features one TCR beta chain sequence. The antigen remains undetermined. The junction departs from the called germline gene at one end, perhaps through a read error. This entry is derived from a study of T cell repertoires in cytomegalovirus infection. The overall study: An indication of both CMV infection and matching HLA type came from public TCR beta signatures.

Study-wide results and caveats: HLA-C-restricted TCR beta clonotypes specific for CMV led the ex vivo response. Carriage of CMV together with the relevant HLA was identifiable through cumulative public TCR beta family frequency.

TCRdb re-called the reads through MiXCR, storing one row per CDR3 protein. The table lists some 900,000 distinct CDR3 sequences, approximately 29% of them singletons. CDR3 length: 19 amino acids. The germline V gene encodes CDR1 MNHEY and CDR2 SMNVEV (reference sequence). The material was cultured CD8+ T cells from PBMCs, obtained from culture after CMV antigen stimulation. This chain connects TRBV27 to TRBJ2-6, with 8 bases identical to TRBD1. The receptor was isolated from a human donor in good health (CMV status not recorded). Some clones in this sample may be carry-over from other donors' samples. Written as DNA, the CDR3 is TGTGCCAGCAGTCCATACTACCCGGACAGGGCGGCTGGGACCAACGTCCTGACTTTC. It codes for CASSPYYPDRAAGTNVLTF.